A single sample is the source of the 19 T cell receptor beta chains below, sequenced in a study of cytomegalovirus exposure and HLA in healthy donors. PCR primers comprised 60 Vbeta and 13 Jbeta primers. Generated by immunoSEQ multiplex PCR, the TCRdb table keeps only in-frame clones and is missing some. This sample has about 140,000 clones; roughly three quarters occur once, and the top ten carry under 2.5%. The sequenced sample was PBMCs. These receptor sequences come from a man aged 25-40 years in good health and CMV-seronegative.

The chain employs TRBV5-1 and TRBJ2-1; 7 bases map to TRBD1. The CDR3 covers 14 residues. The trim removed 0 bases at V and 6 bases at J, leaving 3 bases unmatched. Germline assignment: CDR1 SGHRS and CDR2 YFSETQ. The CDR3 DNA reads as TGCGCCAGCAGCTTGGAGCAGGGGGTCAATGAGCAGTTCTTC. It codes for CASSLEQGVNEQFF.

This clone has just one count. For the CDR3, the DNA is TGTGCCAGCAGTGACAGGGGGCTATCAGATACGCAGTATTTT. This translates into CASSDRGLSDTQYF. This sequence joins TRBV27 and TRBJ2-3, with 10 nucleotides matching TRBD1. Trimming took 5 bases from V and 4 from J; bases not matched to a gene: 3. The CDR3 has 14 amino acids. Germline lookup yields CDR1 MNHEY and CDR2 SMNVEV (reference sequence).

The rearrangement links TRBV15 to TRBJ2-6; the match to TRBD1 covers 9 bases. The J segment lost 1 base and the V segment lost 5 bases, leaving 12 bases of the junction unmatched. The CDR3 sequence is 19 residues long. CDR1 and CDR2 (germline): LNHNV, YYDKDF (reference sequence). CDR3 residues: CATSGPGQGPRSGANVLTF. In DNA form, the CDR3 reads TGTGCCACCAGCGGGCCGGGACAGGGACCTCGGTCTGGGGCCAACGTCCTGACTTTC.

The rearrangement joins TRBV10-3 to TRBJ2-3; the match to TRBD2 covers 12 bases. This CDR3 has 19 residues. The ends lost 10 bases at V and 3 bases at J; junction bases unmatched: 20. The germline gives CDR1 ENHRY, CDR2 SYGVKD. This CDR3 reads CATAGLAGTPPFGTDTQYF. DNA of the CDR3: TGTGCCACCGCCGGACTAGCGGGAACACCCCCTTTTGGGACAGATACGCAGTATTTT.

V is TRBV7-3 and J is TRBJ2-7; maybe TRBD2 (5 bases). V was clipped by 5 bases and J by 0 bases, with 11 bases between them. This CDR3 is 14 amino acids long. CDR1 and CDR2 (germline): SGHTA, FQGTGA. CDR3 coding DNA: TGTGCCAGCAGCGCGGGCGATCACTCCTACGAGCAGTACTTC. This gives the protein CASSAGDHSYEQYF.

The genes are TRBV18 and TRBJ1-5; 7 positions match TRBD1. Germline V CDR1 and CDR2: KGHSH, LQKENI. The CDR3 consists of 14 residues. Trimming at V came to 5 bases and at J to 2 bases, leaving 3 bases not matched to a gene. Here the CDR3 reads CASSTTGGNQPQHF. The DNA for the CDR3 is TGTGCCAGCTCAACAACAGGGGGCAATCAGCCCCAGCATTTT.

The chain recombines TRBV7-9 with TRBJ2-2; no clear D. The CDR3 has 12 residues. CDR1 SEHNR and CDR2 FQNEAQ come from the germline V gene (reference sequence). The germline V and J ends were trimmed by 3 bases and 7 bases, with 6 bases remaining between them. The CDR3 DNA follows: TGTGCCAGCAGCTTTGGCGGCGGGGAGCTGTTTTTT. This encodes CASSFGGGELFF.

The chain recombines TRBV13 with TRBJ2-7, with D tentatively TRBD2 (5 bases). Per germline, CDR1 PRHDT and CDR2 FYEKMQ (reference sequence). V was shortened by 6 bases and J by 0 bases, with 21 bases between the two germline ends. The CDR3 is 17 amino acids. In nucleotides, the CDR3 is TGTGCCAGCAGTACCACCAGCGACCGAGCGGTCTCCTACGAGCAGTACTTC. This encodes CASSTTSDRAVSYEQYF.

This chain connects TRBV2 to TRBJ1-5; 7 bases line up with TRBD1. Germline V gene data show CDR1 as SNHLY and CDR2 as FYNNEI. Trimming cost V 8 bases and J 5 bases; bases outside gene matches: 0. CDR3 length equals 11 residues. In nucleotides, the CDR3 is TGTGCCAGCCAGGGGGATCAGCCCCAGCATTTT. Translation: CASQGDQPQHF.

The chain employs TRBV2 and TRBJ1-3; TRBD1 aligns across 8 bases. The germline CDR1 and CDR2 sequences are SNHLY and FYNNEI. The CDR3 spans 19 residues. V gave up 4 bases and J gave up 1 base; unmatched junction bases: 15. The CDR3 sequence is CASSASRRDRGLSGNTIYF. The CDR3 DNA reads as TGTGCCAGCAGTGCCTCACGTCGAGACAGGGGTTTATCTGGAAACACCATATATTTT.

V is TRBV20-1 and J is TRBJ2-5; no reliable D call. The germline gives CDR1 DFQATT, CDR2 SNEGSKA (reference sequence). Trimming pared 0 bases from V and 4 bases from J, leaving 3 bases between. The CDR3 loop spans 11 amino acids. CDR3 protein: CSARDRETQYF. Written as DNA, the CDR3 is TGCAGTGCTAGAGATCGAGAGACCCAGTACTTC.

The V gene is TRBV5-1, the J gene TRBJ2-1; 8 bases map to TRBD1. V dropped 7 bases and J dropped 5; count of bases not matched to a gene: 8. The germline V gene has CDR1 SGHRS and CDR2 YFSETQ. The CDR3 has 14 residues. CDR3 sequence reads: CASGRQGAHNEQFF. The CDR3 nucleotides read TGCGCCAGCGGCCGCCAGGGGGCGCACAATGAGCAGTTCTTC. The complete variable domain, with remaining parts taken from reference TRBV5-1 and TRBJ2-1, reads KAGVTQTPRYLIKTRGQQVTLSCSPISGHRSVSWYQQTPGQGLQFLFEYFSETQRNKGNFPGRFSGRQFSNSRSEMNVSTLELGDSALYLCASGRQGAHNEQFFGPGTRLTVL.

This sequence joins TRBV27 and TRBJ2-7; D is uncertain. Trimming cost V 0 bases and J 6 bases, with 12 bases left between them. Germline CDR1 MNHEY, CDR2 SMNVEV (reference sequence). The CDR3 sequence is 14 residues long. CDR3 DNA: TGTGCCAGCAGTTTATCTGTGGCGGTGGGCGAGCAGTACTTC. Protein sequence: CASSLSVAVGEQYF.

This clone appeared once. V and J are TRBV7-9 and TRBJ2-7, with D perhaps matching TRBD1 (6 bases). The CDR3 loop spans 13 amino acids. The germline CDR1 and CDR2 sequences are SEHNR and FQNEAQ (reference sequence). Trimming took off 0 bases at V and 5 bases at J, with 8 bases between the two ends. CDR3 nucleotides: TGTGCCAGCAGCTTAGCGTACAGGGACGAGCAGTACTTC. Amino acid sequence: CASSLAYRDEQYF.

The chain carries TRBV7-9 and TRBJ2-7; D may be TRBD1 (6 bases). CDR1 and CDR2 (germline): SEHNR, FQNEAQ (reference sequence). V was shortened by 5 bases and J by 0 bases, with 11 bases between the two germline ends. This CDR3 has 14 residues. In DNA form, the CDR3 reads TGTGCCAGCAGCCCCGGGACACGCTCCTACGAGCAGTACTTC. This codes for CASSPGTRSYEQYF. The variable domain in full, completed from reference TRBV7-9 and TRBJ2-7, reads DTGVSQNPRHKITKRGQNVTFRCDPISEHNRLYWYRQTLGQGPEFLTYFQNEAQLEKSRLLSDRFSAERPKGSFSTLEIQRTEQGDSAMYLCASSPGTRSYEQYFGPGTRLTVT.

The rearrangement links TRBV27 to TRBJ1-2; D uncertain. CDR1 MNHEY and CDR2 SMNVEV come from the germline V gene (reference sequence). Trimming removed 5 bases from V and 3 bases from J, with 16 bases in between. This CDR3 contains 15 residues. The CDR3 is CASSPEIGRYYGYTF. CDR3 in DNA: TGTGCCAGCAGTCCCGAAATCGGGAGGTACTATGGCTACACCTTC.

The rearrangement joins TRBV7-9 to TRBJ1-1; 7 nucleotides match TRBD1. Germline V gene lookup returns CDR1 SEHNR and CDR2 FQNEAQ (reference sequence). Trimming took 1 base from V and 6 from J; bases not matched to a gene: 5. This CDR3 comprises 14 residues. Written as DNA, the CDR3 is TGTGCCAGCAGCTTAGTGACAGGGATCGCTGAAGCTTTCTTT. The encoded protein is CASSLVTGIAEAFF.

This clone was seen only a few times. J is TRBJ1-1 and V is TRBV7-9, with 8 bases lining up with TRBD1. V was pared by 4 bases and J by 0 bases, with 4 bases of the junction left unmatched. This CDR3 region has 15 residues. Germline V lookup: CDR1 SEHNR, CDR2 FQNEAQ (reference sequence). The CDR3 region is CASSSIQGVNTEAFF. The CDR3 nucleotides are TGTGCCAGCAGCTCCATACAGGGGGTGAACACTGAAGCTTTCTTT.

With respect to this clone: Other nucleotide sequences from this sample produce the same CDR3. This rearrangement joins TRBV6-5 to TRBJ2-3; 9 nucleotides agree with TRBD2. Trimming removed 4 bases from V and 6 bases from J; junction bases left unmatched: 5. CDR1 is MNHEY and CDR2 is SVGAGI in the germline V gene. The CDR3 has 14 residues. CDR3 DNA sequence: TGTGCCAGCAGTTCAGCGGGGGGAGGGGATACGCAGTATTTT. This codes for CASSSAGGGDTQYF.